Given below is one TCR beta chain in context. Its cognate antigen is unknown. Using its own MiXCR run on the reads, TCRdb lists one record per CDR3 protein. Of hundreds of thousands of distinct CDR3 sequences in the sample, 25% to 35% were seen once. The data originate from a study of T cell repertoires in cytomegalovirus infection. Study-level results: It was HLA-C-restricted CMV-specific TCR beta clonotypes that dominated the response ex vivo. Based on cumulative public TCR beta family frequency, carriers of CMV plus the relevant HLA were identified.

This specimen consisted of cultured PBMCs, obtained from culture after CMV antigen stimulation. The TCR comes from a human donor in good health (CMV status not recorded). Some clones in this sample may be carry-over from other donors' samples.

Written as DNA, the CDR3 is TGCGCCAGCAGTGAGAGGTTGGCTCCCTCCTCACCCCTCCACTTT. Amino acids: CASSERLAPSSPLHF. V is TRBV10-2 and J is TRBJ1-6; D is unclear. Trimming left V 2 bases short and J 10 bases short, with 15 bases between. Looked up from germline, CDR1 is WSHSY and CDR2 is SAAADI. The CDR3 length is 15 residues.